This T cell receptor beta chain was obtained from a study of blood T cell repertoires in COVID-19. Profiled with immunoSEQ multiplex PCR; TCRdb holds only in-frame clones, not every one. The data show 56,000 or so clones, about 90% seen once. The germline gives CDR1 SGHTS, CDR2 YDEGEE. The V gene end was trimmed by 4 bases and the J gene end by 10 bases; junction bases not matched to a gene: 7. CDR3 size: 13 residues. This clone was found a few times. V is TRBV5-8 and J is TRBJ1-1; 10 bases are a match to TRBD1. The sequence derives from a human donor in a cohort sampled during active COVID-19. Specimen: peripheral blood. For the CDR3, the DNA is TGTGCCAGCAGCGGGGACAGGGGCAATCGAGCTTTCTTT. Translated: CASSGDRGNRAFF. The whole variable domain, remainder taken from reference TRBV5-8 and TRBJ1-1, is EAGVTQSPTHLIKTRGQQATLRCSPISGHTSVYWYQQALGLGLQFLLWYDEGEERNRGNFPPRFSGRQFPNYSSELNVNALELEDSALYLCASSGDRGNRAFFGQGTRLTVV.